These 6 T cell receptor beta chains were sequenced from one sample in a study of spatial heterogeneity in lung cancer. The time point denotes: blood at routine non-recurrence follow-up after resection. One entry per CDR3 protein, called by TCRdb with MiXCR from the 5' RACE reads. The sample holds roughly 70,000 distinct CDR3 sequences, 8% to 9.5% seen once. The sequencing used PBMCs, collected at follow-up. These receptors were taken from a female donor with early-stage non-small cell lung cancer.

This clonotype was seen a few times. V usage is TRBV6-5 and J usage is TRBJ1-2, with D possibly matching TRBD1 (5 bases). V lost 5 bases and J 8 bases, leaving 9 bases between the germline ends. Germline CDR1 reads MNHEY; CDR2 reads SVGAGI. This CDR3 region has 11 residues. DNA for the CDR3: TGTGCCAGCAGTCAGGGTGGCGGCTACACCTTC. Amino acids: CASSQGGGYTF.

The chain carries TRBV3-1 and TRBJ1-2; D call uncertain. V lost 1 base and J lost 8, with 17 bases in between. This CDR3 region has 15 residues. Germline V gene lookup returns CDR1 LGHDT and CDR2 YNNKEL (reference sequence). CDR3 coding DNA: TGTGCCAGCAGCCAAGTTACTCTCCTTGGGAGAGGCTACACCTTC. Translated: CASSQVTLLGRGYTF.

This clonotype has a count of ten or more. The CDR3 region has the DNA TGTGCCAGCAGCTTGGGTACAAACTCGGGCGAGCAGTACTTC. Residues: CASSLGTNSGEQYF. V usage is TRBV7-9 and J usage is TRBJ2-7; no reliable D call. The CDR3 spans 14 residues. In germline, CDR1 is SEHNR, CDR2 FQNEAQ (reference sequence). V was shortened by 3 bases and J by 6 bases, with 15 bases between the two germline ends.

This clonotype was seen at least ten times. At one end, the junction sequence differs from germline, possibly due to a read error. The gene calls are TRBV5-1 and TRBJ2-1; 13 nucleotides line up with TRBD2. The germline gives CDR1 SGHRS, CDR2 YFSETQ. The CDR3 has 15 amino acids. The CDR3 is CASSLLAGGGNEQFF. The CDR3 DNA reads TGTGCCAGCAGCTTACTAGCGGGAGGGGGCAATGAGCAGTTCTTC.

This rearrangement joins TRBV7-9 to TRBJ1-2; D ambiguous. Per germline, CDR1 SEHNR and CDR2 FQNEAQ (reference sequence). The CDR3 sequence is 15 residues long. The V and J ends lost 5 bases and 0 bases respectively, with 13 bases between them. The CDR3 sequence: CASSTLTYANYGYTF. Written as DNA, the CDR3 is TGTGCCAGCAGCACCCTCACGTATGCTAACTATGGCTACACCTTC.

Ten or more counts support this clonotype. The V call is TRBV19, the J call TRBJ1-2; no reliable D call. The germline gives CDR1 LNHDA, CDR2 SQIVND (reference sequence). This CDR3 has 13 amino acids. The V and J ends lost 3 bases and 8 bases respectively, with 13 bases between them. Here the CDR3 reads CASSIPAGRGYTF. CDR3 in DNA: TGTGCCAGTAGTATCCCCGCAGGACGGGGCTACACCTTC.